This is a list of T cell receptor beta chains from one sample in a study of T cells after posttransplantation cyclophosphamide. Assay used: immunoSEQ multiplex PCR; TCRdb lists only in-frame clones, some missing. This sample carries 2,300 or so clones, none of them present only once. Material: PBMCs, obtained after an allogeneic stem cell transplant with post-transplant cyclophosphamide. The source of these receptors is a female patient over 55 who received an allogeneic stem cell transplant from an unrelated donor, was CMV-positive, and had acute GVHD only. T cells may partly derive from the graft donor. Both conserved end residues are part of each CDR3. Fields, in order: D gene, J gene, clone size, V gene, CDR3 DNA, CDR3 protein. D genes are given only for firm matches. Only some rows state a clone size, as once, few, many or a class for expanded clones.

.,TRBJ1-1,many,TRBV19,TGTGCCAGTAGCGGGACACGATTGCGAGCTTTCTTT,CASSGTRLRAFF
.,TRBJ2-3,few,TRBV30,TGTGCCTGGCGAAAAACAACGATTTGGGACTCTCACGATACGCAGTATTTT,CAWRKTTIWDSHDTQYF
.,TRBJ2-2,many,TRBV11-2,TGTGCCAGCAGCCAGGGACTGAACACCGGGGAGCTGTTTTTT,CASSQGLNTGELFF
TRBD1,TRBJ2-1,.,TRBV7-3,TGTGCCAGCAGCCAAACAGGGGGCCCCTACAATGAGCAGTTCTTC,CASSQTGGPYNEQFF
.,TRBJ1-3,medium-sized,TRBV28,TGTGCCAGCAGGGGAACAGGGAATACTGGAAACACCATATATTTT,CASRGTGNTGNTIYF
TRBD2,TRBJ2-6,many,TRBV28,TGTGCCAGCGGAGGGACTACCGCCTCTGGGGCCAACGTCCTGACTTTC,CASGGTTASGANVLTF
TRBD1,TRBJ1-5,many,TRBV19,TGTGCCAGTAGTACACAGGGGAACAATCAGCCCCAGCATTTT,CASSTQGNNQPQHF
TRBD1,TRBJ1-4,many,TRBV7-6,TGTGCCAGCAGCTTGGGTTTACAGGGGACAGGTGAAAAACTGTTTTTT,CASSLGLQGTGEKLFF
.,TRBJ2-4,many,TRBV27,TGTGCCAGCCTAGCCAAAAACATTCAGTACTTC,CASLAKNIQYF
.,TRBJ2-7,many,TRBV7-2,TGTGCCAGCAGCTTATCGGCAGGATCCTACGAGCAGTACTTC,CASSLSAGSYEQYF
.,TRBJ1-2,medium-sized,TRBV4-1,TGCGCCAGCAGCCCCCGCGGGGGGGCCACCCCGCAGTCCACCTTC,CASSPRGGATPQSTF
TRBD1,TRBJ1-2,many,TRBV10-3,TGTGCCATCGGGGACGGGACAGGGGGCCCTAACTATGGCTACACCTTC,CAIGDGTGGPNYGYTF
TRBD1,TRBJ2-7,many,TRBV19,TGTGCCAGTAGAGGGAGGACAGGGCAGCGGTACTTC,CASRGRTGQRYF
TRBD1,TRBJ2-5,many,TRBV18,TGTGCCAGCTCACCCAAGCCGGGACAGGGGAAAGAGACCCAGTACTTC,CASSPKPGQGKETQYF
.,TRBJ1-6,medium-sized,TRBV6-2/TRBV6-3,TGTGCCAGCAGTTACTCGAAGGCCAAAGCGGAGCACAATTCACCCCTCCACTTT,CASSYSKAKAEHNSPLHF